The present TCR beta chain was sequenced within a study of T cell responses to AZD1222 COVID-19 vaccine. Study-level background: Timing groups of about 4 and about 12 weeks for second doses were pooled.

Concerning this clone itself: The antigen is not known.

Data came from immunoSEQ multiplex PCR; TCRdb stores just in-frame clones and leaves some out. The sample yields 90,000 to 150,000 clones, 88% seen once. V lost 5 bases to trimming and J lost 6 bases; unmatched junction nucleotides: 6. Germline CDR1 is SGHRS and CDR2 is YFSETQ. The length of the CDR3 is 14 residues. General study findings and limits: Unmutated variant regions reportedly attract nearly half of all spike-specific TCRs. Repertoire samples came only from after the peak T cell response. Donors in the cohort were predominantly white British and more often female, and clonal diversity was possibly underestimated.

Specimen: peripheral blood, collected on day 0 of AZD1222 vaccination. The clonotype comes from an adult in good health. This rearrangement joins TRBV5-1 to TRBJ2-3; 10 bases align to TRBD2. The CDR3 DNA is TGCGCCAGCAGACCGAGCGGGGGGGCCGATACGCAGTATTTT. This encodes CASRPSGGADTQYF.